The clone carrying this T cell receptor beta chain was observed many times. The antigen is unknown. The source of the sample is a study of blood T cells in healthy people across ages. Study at large: When template switching was applied, about one barcoded beta molecule was captured per two T cells.

The study's findings and limits: Whereas aged donors had fewer naive CD4+ cells, long-lived donors had more of them and higher diversity. Per-million-T-cell TCR beta diversity fell roughly linearly with age. Donor CMV status was unknown, possibly confounding expanded clonotype changes.

Using a J-beta primer mix together with a sample-barcoded 5' primer, a second PCR was run for roughly 6 to 11 cycles. Using its own MiXCR run on the 5' RACE reads, TCRdb lists one record per CDR3 protein. The table includes 500,000 to 700,000 distinct CDR3 sequences, less than 35% detected once. Germline V gene lookup returns CDR1 DFQATT and CDR2 SNEGSKA (reference sequence). The V gene end was trimmed by 7 bases and the J gene end by 4 bases; junction bases not matched to a gene: 11. The CDR3 loop spans 14 amino acids. The rearrangement joins TRBV20-1 to TRBJ1-2, with TRBD1 matching 8 bases. Sequenced sample: blood. The sequence came from a woman aged 80 or over in good health. The CDR3 sequence: CSVEPSTGVYGYTF. The DNA for the CDR3 is TGCAGTGTTGAACCCTCGACAGGGGTCTATGGCTACACCTTC.